The 17 T cell receptor beta chains below all came from one sample that was sequenced in a study of cytomegalovirus exposure and HLA in healthy donors. Amplification used 60 Vbeta primers and 13 Jbeta primers. Some clones are missing from TCRdb's copy, which holds only in-frame ones; the method was immunoSEQ multiplex PCR. The sample records tens of thousands of clones, 80% to 90% being singletons. The sequenced material came from PBMCs. Every receptor here comes from a woman aged 30 to 39 in good health and CMV-seronegative.

The J gene is TRBJ1-2, the V gene TRBV10-2; D ambiguous. This CDR3 comprises 13 residues. With 2 bases removed from V and 4 bases from J, the gap between germline ends came to 8 bases. CDR1 is WSHSY and CDR2 is SAAADI in the germline V gene. The CDR3 spells CASSETVVYGYTF. Here the CDR3 DNA reads TGCGCCAGCAGTGAGACAGTAGTCTATGGCTACACCTTC.

The CDR3 protein is CASRPQGGTDTQYF. In nucleotides, the CDR3 is TGTGCCAGTAGACCACAGGGGGGCACAGATACGCAGTATTTT. V usage is TRBV19 and J usage is TRBJ2-3, with 8 bases identical to TRBD1. Germline CDR1 reads LNHDA; CDR2 reads SQIVND (reference sequence). Trimming at V came to 6 bases and at J to 1 base, leaving 3 bases not matched to a gene. The CDR3 totals 14 residues.

This chain links TRBV9 with TRBJ2-5, with 7 bases matching TRBD2. The germline V gene has CDR1 SGDLS and CDR2 YYNGEE. The CDR3 runs 15 residues. V trimming: 3 bases; J trimming: 1 base; junction bases outside the gene matches: 6. The DNA of the CDR3 is TGTGCCAGCAGCGCGGAGCTAGCGGTCCAAGAGACCCAGTACTTC. This encodes CASSAELAVQETQYF.

This clone was counted a single time. The chain joins TRBV9 to TRBJ1-2, with D tentatively TRBD1 (6 bases). The CDR3 runs to 13 residues. CDR1 and CDR2 from the germline V gene are SGDLS and YYNGEE. V was clipped by 2 bases and J by 2 bases, with 7 bases between them. CDR3 protein: CASSVGQNYGYTF. CDR3 nucleotides: TGTGCCAGCAGCGTTGGACAGAACTATGGCTACACCTTC.

The J gene is TRBJ2-5, the V gene TRBV11-2, with 7 nucleotides matching TRBD1. J was trimmed by 5 bases and V by 1 base; bases with no gene match: 1. Germline values: CDR1 SGHAT, CDR2 FQNNGV. CDR3 length: 13 amino acids. CDR3 region: CASSLGRGETQYF. The CDR3 coding sequence is TGTGCCAGCAGCTTAGGCAGGGGGGAGACCCAGTACTTC.

The chain employs TRBV9 and TRBJ2-1, with 8 bases fitting TRBD2. This CDR3 spans 17 amino acids. After removal of 4 bases from V and 4 bases from J, the junction contained 13 bases not matched to a gene. Per the germline V gene, CDR1 is SGDLS and CDR2 is YYNGEE. CDR3 nucleotides: TGTGCCAGCAGCCCAAGGGGAGCGGGGGAGAAGTACAATGAGCAGTTCTTC. Translated: CASSPRGAGEKYNEQFF.

The chain recombines TRBV30 with TRBJ1-4, with TRBD1 as a possible D gene (5 bases). The CDR3 loop spans 13 amino acids. V lost 0 bases to trimming and J lost 11 bases, with 13 bases between them. Per germline, CDR1 GTSNPN and CDR2 SVGIG (reference sequence). The chain's CDR3 is CAWSVHGGDKLFF. CDR3 in DNA: TGTGCCTGGAGTGTACACGGGGGGGATAAACTGTTTTTT.

This rearrangement joins TRBV4-1 to TRBJ1-1; D is uncertain. The CDR3 covers 14 residues. V was cut by 2 bases and J by 0 bases, with 7 bases left in between. Looked up from germline, CDR1 is MGHRA and CDR2 is YSYEKL. The CDR3 sequence: CASSQLGLNTEAFF. The CDR3 DNA is TGCGCCAGCAGCCAACTCGGGTTGAACACTGAAGCTTTCTTT.

The genes are TRBV7-8 and TRBJ1-2, with 9 bases aligning to TRBD1. Per the germline V gene, CDR1 is SGHVS and CDR2 is FQNEAQ. The J segment lost 8 bases and the V segment lost 4 bases, leaving 14 bases of the junction unmatched. This CDR3 region has 16 residues. In DNA, the CDR3 is TGTGCCAGCAGCTCCGTCCCGAGACAGGGGGAACGGGGCTACACCTTC. It codes for CASSSVPRQGERGYTF.

The CDR3 region is CASKGLLGAQETQYF. CDR3 DNA sequence: TGTGCCAGCAAGGGATTGTTAGGGGCCCAAGAGACCCAGTACTTC. This rearrangement joins TRBV7-2 to TRBJ2-5; tentative D call: TRBD1 (5 bases). CDR1 and CDR2 (germline): SGHTA, FQGNSA. The germline V and J ends were trimmed by 7 bases and 1 base, with 16 bases remaining between them. The CDR3 extends over 15 amino acids.

The J gene is TRBJ2-3, the V gene TRBV6-4, with 8 bases that match TRBD2. The CDR3 totals 14 residues. Germline values: CDR1 MRHNA, CDR2 SNTAGT. The ends lost 4 bases at V and 1 base at J; junction bases unmatched: 1. The CDR3 loop reads CASSGSGGTDTQYF. As DNA, the CDR3 is TGTGCCAGCAGTGGTAGCGGGGGCACAGATACGCAGTATTTT.

The chain uses TRBV7-9 and TRBJ1-6; the match to TRBD1 covers 10 bases. This CDR3 region has 16 residues. The trim removed 4 bases at V and 7 bases at J, leaving 7 bases unmatched. Germline V gene data show CDR1 as SEHNR and CDR2 as FQNEAQ (reference sequence). The CDR3 loop reads CASSYGTGQGNSPLHF. CDR3 DNA sequence: TGTGCCAGCAGCTACGGTACGGGACAGGGGAATTCACCCCTCCACTTT.

The gene calls are TRBV6-1 and TRBJ2-7; 7 nucleotides match TRBD1. The CDR3 is 14 residues long. J was trimmed by 0 bases and V by 5 bases; bases with no gene match: 4. The germline V gene has CDR1 MNHNS and CDR2 SASEGT. This CDR3 is CASSIDRASYEQYF. Written as DNA, the CDR3 is TGTGCCAGCAGTATAGACAGGGCCTCCTACGAGCAGTACTTC.

The chain joins TRBV25-1 to TRBJ2-5; D might be TRBD1 (6 bases). The J call may be in error: the DNA end matches TRBJ2-7 better. The CDR3 is 14 amino acids. Per the germline V gene, CDR1 is MGHDK and CDR2 is SYGVNS. The CDR3 here is CASSDFGGLDEQYF. Written as DNA, the CDR3 is TGTGCCAGCAGTGATTTTGGGGGCTTGGACGAGCAGTACTTC.

This chain uses TRBV21-1 with TRBJ2-5; the tabulated D call, TRBD1, remains unverified against the DNA. TRBV21-1 is a pseudogene locus. This CDR3 has 17 residues. The chain's CDR3 is CASSKVGRAGGEGTQYF. CDR3 nucleotide sequence: TGTGCCAGCAGCAAAGTTGGGAGGGCAGGGGGCGAGGGGACCCAGTACTTC.

A single count supports this clone. The chain recombines TRBV27 with TRBJ2-5, with D possibly matching TRBD2 (6 bases). V lost 3 bases and J lost 5, with 13 bases in between. The CDR3 runs to 14 residues. In germline, CDR1 is MNHEY, CDR2 SMNVEV (reference sequence). CDR3 region: CASSFRGREETQYF. CDR3 coding DNA: TGTGCCAGCAGTTTCCGGGGACGGGAGGAGACCCAGTACTTC.

The rearrangement joins TRBV9 to TRBJ2-1; D remains ambiguous. V was pared by 4 bases and J by 4 bases, with 6 bases between. The CDR3 is made up of 12 amino acids. The germline V gene has CDR1 SGDLS and CDR2 YYNGEE. CDR3 DNA: TGTGCCAGCAGCTTCCGGTACAATGAGCAGTTCTTC. This sequence encodes CASSFRYNEQFF.